The following is a T cell receptor beta chain sequence with its context. Its specificity is unknown. This entry belongs to a study of T cell responses to AZD1222 COVID-19 vaccine. Findings and caveats of the study: Rises in breadth and depth of Spike-specific TCRs came after two AZD1222 doses. Regions 160-218 and 743-854 dominated among vaccine-associated CD4 TCRs spanning spike. Only a handful of AZD1222 recipients tested seropositive at baseline.

This CDR3 region has 17 residues. Trimming at V came to 1 base and at J to 1 base, leaving 4 bases not matched to a gene. Germline V gene lookup returns CDR1 SGHVS and CDR2 FNYEAQ. The repertoire was sequenced with immunoSEQ multiplex PCR; TCRdb's copy has only in-frame clones and lacks some. The data show 150,000 to 200,000 clones, 75% to 90% seen once. The receptor's source is an adult in good health. The chain couples TRBV7-6 to TRBJ2-5; 12 bases are shared with TRBD2. Sequencing used peripheral blood, obtained on day 0 of MenACWY control vaccination. CDR3 nucleotide sequence: TGTGCCAGCAGCTTAGGACTAGCGGGAGCTTTCCAAGAGACCCAGTACTTC. It translates to CASSLGLAGAFQETQYF.